Reported below is one TCR beta chain. The data stem from a study of T cell changes during pregnancy in multiple sclerosis. The CDR3 is 17 amino acids. Trimming cost V 5 bases and J 3 bases; bases outside gene matches: 11. CDR1 and CDR2 from the germline V gene are SEHNR and FQNEAQ (reference sequence). Sequencing used immunoSEQ multiplex PCR; TCRdb keeps in-frame clones, though not all of them. The sample carries some 50,000 clones, around 93% recorded once. This specimen was CD8+ T cells from peripheral blood mononuclear cells, taken in the first trimester of pregnancy. V is TRBV7-9 and J is TRBJ2-1; 9 bases are shared with TRBD2. This clonotype was obtained from a female donor with multiple sclerosis, enrolled in a pregnancy study. CDR3 coding DNA: TGTGCCAGCAGCCCGCGGGGGGGGGTGAGGGGCTACAATGAGCAGTTCTTC. Encoded protein: CASSPRGGVRGYNEQFF.